A selection of T cell receptor beta chains follows, all from one sample in a study of cytomegalovirus exposure and HLA in healthy donors. The method was immunoSEQ multiplex PCR; TCRdb's version includes in-frame clones alone and lacks a portion of them. This sample has around 110,000 clones, with approximately 80% found just once. Sequencing input: PBMCs. The receptors derive from a woman aged 25 to 39 in good health and CMV-seronegative. Each CDR3 is given with its conserved first and last residue. A D gene is named only where the DNA matches it firmly. Size is stated for part of the rows, as once, few or many counts, or as a class when the clone is expanded.

D gene | J gene | clone size | CDR3 length | V gene | CDR3 DNA | CDR3 protein
NA | TRBJ2-3 | NA | 14 | TRBV6-5 | TGTGCCAGCAGTTTACTAGCTCCTACAGATACGCAGTATTTT | CASSLLAPTDTQYF
NA | TRBJ2-7 | NA | 14 | TRBV14 | TGTGCCAGCAGCGCACATGGGCTCCTCTACGAGCAGTACTTC | CASSAHGLLYEQYF
TRBD1 | TRBJ1-5 | NA | 12 | TRBV28 | TGTGCCAGCAGGACAGGGGATCAGCCCCAGCATTTT | CASRTGDQPQHF
NA | TRBJ2-7 | NA | 13 | TRBV27 | TGTGCCAGCAGTTTATCCAAGGGGTACGAGCAGTACTTC | CASSLSKGYEQYF
NA | TRBJ2-2 | NA | 13 | TRBV28 | TGTGCCAGCAGTACCTCAGTAACCGGGGAGCTGTTTTTT | CASSTSVTGELFF
TRBD1 | TRBJ1-3 | NA | 16 | TRBV28 | TGTGCCAGCAGTACCCGGGACAGGGGAGGGGGAAACACCATATATTTT | CASSTRDRGGGNTIYF
NA | TRBJ2-7 | NA | 14 | TRBV7-9 | TGTGCCAGCAGCTCCACAGGGCTCCTCTACGAGCAGTACTTC | CASSSTGLLYEQYF
NA | TRBJ2-7 | NA | 15 | TRBV19 | TGTGCCAGTAGTATATCCACCTCCTTCGGCTACGAGCAGTACTTC | CASSISTSFGYEQYF
NA | TRBJ1-1 | NA | 14 | TRBV30 | TGTGCCTGGGGAGGCCCGGGGGGGTACACTGAAGCTTTCTTT | CAWGGPGGYTEAFF
NA | TRBJ2-7 | NA | 14 | TRBV7-9 | TGTTCCAGCAGCTTACCGACTAGGTTCTACGAGCAGTACTTC | CSSSLPTRFYEQYF
TRBD1 | TRBJ2-2 | NA | 14 | TRBV7-9 | TGTGCCAGCAGCTCAACAGGGGGCACCGGGGAGCTGTTTTTT | CASSSTGGTGELFF
NA | TRBJ1-4 | few | 14 | TRBV10-2 | TGCGCCAGCAGTGATGGAGCAACTAATGAAAAACTGTTTTTT | CASSDGATNEKLFF
NA | TRBJ1-1 | NA | 13 | TRBV19 | TGTGCCAGTACCCTCGGGGGGAACACTGAAGCTTTCTTT | CASTLGGNTEAFF
TRBD2 | TRBJ2-1 | NA | 19 | TRBV5-4 | TGTGCCAGCAGCCCGCCCGGACTAGCGGGAGTTGGGGGGGGGAATGAGCAGTTCTTC | CASSPPGLAGVGGGNEQFF
TRBD2 | TRBJ2-1 | NA | 14 | TRBV10-3 | TGTGCCACCCGATGGACTAGCGGGAACAATGAGCAGTTCTTC | CATRWTSGNNEQFF
TRBD1 | TRBJ2-5 | NA | 13 | TRBV14 | TGTGCCAGCAGAACAGGGGGATCGGAGACCCAGTACTTC | CASRTGGSETQYF
NA | TRBJ1-5 | NA | 14 | TRBV5-4 | TGTGCCAGCAGCTTGGAGGGGAACGGGCAGCCCCAGCATTTT | CASSLEGNGQPQHF
NA | TRBJ2-3 | NA | 13 | TRBV29-1 | TGCAGCACAACCGCTCTGGGGCCAGATACGCAGTATTTT | CSTTALGPDTQYF
TRBD2 | TRBJ2-4 | NA | 18 | TRBV7-9 | TGTGCCAGCAGCCCGGAGCGGGAGGGGGTGTTGGCCAAAAACATTCAGTACTTC | CASSPEREGVLAKNIQYF
TRBD2 | TRBJ2-7 | NA | 17 | TRBV4-1 | TGCGCCAGCAGCTCGGATACCCCCCTAGCGGGGGCCTACGAGCAGTACTTC | CASSSDTPLAGAYEQYF
TRBD1 | TRBJ2-7 | NA | 14 | TRBV19 | TGTGCCAGTAGTCCCCAGGGGGCCGTCTACGAGCAGTACTTC | CASSPQGAVYEQYF
NA | TRBJ1-1 | NA | 14 | TRBV6-1 | TGTGCCAGCAGGGCGACAGCCAACATTAAGAATGCTTTCTTT | CASRATANIKNAFF
NA | TRBJ2-5 | NA | 16 | TRBV7-2 | TGTGCCAGCAGCCCCCGATGGTTGGGCCGTCAAGAGACCCAGTACTTC | CASSPRWLGRQETQYF
TRBD2 | TRBJ2-1 | NA | 15 | TRBV6-6 | TGTGCCAGCAGTTACGGCCGGACTAGCAACAATGAGCAGTTCTTC | CASSYGRTSNNEQFF
TRBD2 | TRBJ2-3 | NA | 17 | TRBV7-6 | TGTGCCAGCAGCTTAGCGGGCCTAGCGGGGGTCACAGATACGCAGTATTTT | CASSLAGLAGVTDTQYF
TRBD2 | TRBJ2-1 | NA | 16 | TRBV19 | TGTGCCAGTAGTACCCCTTTAGCGGGAGGAGGAAATGAGCAGTTCTTC | CASSTPLAGGGNEQFF
TRBD1 | TRBJ2-5 | NA | 16 | TRBV6-5 | TGTGCCAGCAGTTACTTTACCGGGACAGGCATGAAGACCCAGTACTTC | CASSYFTGTGMKTQYF
NA | TRBJ2-7 | once | 14 | TRBV6-6 | TGTGCCAGCAGTTCCGAGGGCAGGGGCTACGAGCAGTACTTC | CASSSEGRGYEQYF
TRBD1 | TRBJ2-2 | NA | 14 | TRBV2 | TGTGCCAAATCCCGGACAGGGGAGACCGGGGAGCTGTTTTTT | CAKSRTGETGELFF
NA | TRBJ2-2 | once | 15 | TRBV30 | TGTGCCTGGGACTCAGCGGGCCTAAACACCGGGGAGCTGTTTTTT | CAWDSAGLNTGELFF
NA | TRBJ2-7 | NA | 14 | TRBV4-1 | TGCGCCAGCAGCCCGAGACAAGAGATGAACGAGCAGTACTTC | CASSPRQEMNEQYF
NA | TRBJ2-6 | few | 16 | TRBV4-1 | TGCGCCAGCAGCCAAGATGCCACACCTGGGGCCAACGTCCTGACTTTC | CASSQDATPGANVLTF
TRBD1 | TRBJ1-4 | NA | 14 | TRBV28 | TGTGCCAGCAGTCTCCCGACAGGGCATGAAAAACTGTTTTTT | CASSLPTGHEKLFF
TRBD1 | TRBJ2-2 | NA | 17 | TRBV5-1 | TGCGCCAGCAGCTTATTACCCGGGACAGGGGAGGCCGGGGAGCTGTTTTTT | CASSLLPGTGEAGELFF
TRBD1 | TRBJ2-5 | NA | 14 | TRBV7-8 | TGTGCCAGCAGCTTAAACAGGGGGCGGGAGACCCAGTACTTC | CASSLNRGRETQYF
NA | TRBJ2-1 | NA | 14 | TRBV11-2 | TGTGCCAGCAGCCAAGGGGCCACTTGGAATGAGCAGTTCTTC | CASSQGATWNEQFF
TRBD2 | TRBJ2-7 | NA | 14 | TRBV9 | TGTGCCAGCAGCGTAGGTTCGGGAGGTTACGAGCAGTACTTC | CASSVGSGGYEQYF
NA | TRBJ1-1 | NA | 13 | TRBV27 | TGTGCCAGCAGCCGGTCCGAACCCACTGAAGCTTTCTTT | CASSRSEPTEAFF
TRBD2 | TRBJ2-3 | NA | 14 | TRBV27 | TGTGCCAGCCAGCGGGAGGTGCGGACAGATACGCAGTATTTT | CASQREVRTDTQYF
NA | TRBJ1-1 | NA | 13 | TRBV2 | TGTGCCAGCAGTAGCGACGGGATGTCTGAAGCTTTCTTT | CASSSDGMSEAFF
NA | TRBJ2-3 | NA | 12 | TRBV6-1 | TGTGCCAGGGACTTAAAAACAGATACGCAGTATTTT | CARDLKTDTQYF
TRBD1 | TRBJ2-7 | NA | 15 | TRBV5-1 | TGCGCCAGCAGCAGGGGGACAGGGGGCTCCTACGAGCAGTACTTC | CASSRGTGGSYEQYF
NA | TRBJ1-1 | NA | 14 | TRBV7-2 | TGTGCCAGCAGCCCATGGACAAGGAGCGCTGAAGCTTTCTTT | CASSPWTRSAEAFF
TRBD2 | TRBJ2-5 | NA | 14 | TRBV7-2 | TGTGCCAGCAGCTTACTAGCGGGAGATTTGCAGCAGTACTTC | CASSLLAGDLQQYF
NA | TRBJ2-7 | NA | 13 | TRBV28 | TGTGCCAGCAGTAATACAGCGGCCTACGAGCAGTACTTC | CASSNTAAYEQYF
TRBD2 | TRBJ2-3 | NA | 16 | TRBV11-2 | TGTGCCAGCAGCTTAGTCGTGACTAGCGGCACAGATACGCAGTATTTT | CASSLVVTSGTDTQYF
NA | TRBJ1-2 | once | 14 | TRBV18 | TGTGCCAGCTCACCAATGGAGAAGAACTATGGCTACACCTTC | CASSPMEKNYGYTF
NA | TRBJ2-5 | NA | 14 | TRBV30 | TGTGCCTGGAGTGTACAGCACACCCTGGAGACCCAGTACTTC | CAWSVQHTLETQYF
TRBD1 | TRBJ2-1 | NA | 17 | TRBV7-2 | TGTGCCAGCAGCACCCGGGACAGCCCCTCGGTGTACAATGAGCAGTTCTTC | CASSTRDSPSVYNEQFF
TRBD1 | TRBJ2-7 | NA | 15 | TRBV7-9 | TGTGCCAGCAGCCCAAGGACAGGGGGCCTCGTCGAGCAGTACTTC | CASSPRTGGLVEQYF